Here is one T cell receptor (beta chain) with its context. Its specificity is unknown. These data are taken from a study of cytomegalovirus exposure and HLA in healthy donors. Overall study context: There were 100 million to 130 million unique TCR beta sequences, drawn from about 200 million T cells, in an earlier analysis.

This PCR relied on a set of 60 Vbeta primers and 13 Jbeta primers. Sequencing was performed with immunoSEQ multiplex PCR; in TCRdb, only in-frame clones are kept and a portion is missing. Across some 75,000 clones, the top ten clones capture roughly 0.8% of the sample. The CDR3 covers 15 residues. Trimming took 0 bases from V and 5 from J, leaving 13 bases between them. The germline CDR1 and CDR2 sequences are ENHRY and SYGVKD. Study results and caveats: In vitro confirmation showed a few CMV-associated chains to be CMV antigen specific.

The clonotype was recovered from a boy under 18 in good health and CMV-seronegative. V and J are TRBV10-3 and TRBJ1-1; no clear D. Sequenced: PBMCs. As DNA, the CDR3 is TGTGCCATCAGTGAGTCCAATGGAGGGTGGACTGAAGCTTTCTTT. Its translation is CAISESNGGWTEAFF.